This paragraph covers one TCR beta chain sequence. What it binds is unknown. The entry originates in a study of cytomegalovirus exposure and HLA in healthy donors. The CDR3 has 13 residues. The V end lost 2 bases, the J end lost 8 bases, and 12 bases lay between the germline ends. Per germline, CDR1 SGHTA and CDR2 FQGTGA. 13 Jbeta primers and 60 Vbeta primers were used for the PCR. Only in-frame clones appear in the TCRdb table, and some are missing; sequencing was by immunoSEQ multiplex PCR. The sample comprises tens of thousands of clones, 75% to 80% of which are singletons, and 4.5% to 5.5% rests with the top ten. Findings and limits, study-wide: Analysis performed later showed TCR beta chains linked to HLA being more clonally expanded than equally common others.

The source material was PBMCs. This clonotype was sampled from a woman between 40 and 50 years old in good health and CMV-seropositive. This chain uses TRBV7-3 with TRBJ1-2; unclear D gene. The CDR3 loop reads CASSLGSPGGYTF. CDR3 coding DNA: TGTGCCAGCAGCTTAGGCAGTCCGGGGGGCTACACCTTC.